Below are 3 T cell receptor beta chains sequenced from a single sample in a study of OX40 agonist ivuxolimab in advanced cancers. Measured with immunoSEQ multiplex PCR; TCRdb has only the in-frame clones, and not every one. The data contain about 98,000 clones, 85% to 95% of them seen just once; the ten biggest clones take up roughly 0.26%. The starting material was CD4+ or CD8+ T cells sorted from blood, obtained in a trial of the OX40 agonist ivuxolimab. All receptors derive from an adult with an advanced solid tumor such as melanoma, head and neck, liver or kidney cancer.

The gene calls are TRBV5-1 and TRBJ2-1, with 9 positions matching TRBD1. V lost 2 bases to trimming and J lost 7 bases; unmatched junction nucleotides: 7. The CDR3 sequence is 15 residues long. The germline V gene encodes CDR1 SGHRS and CDR2 YFSETQ. CDR3 region: CASSFSGQGLNEQFF. The CDR3 region has the DNA TGCGCCAGCAGCTTTTCGGGACAGGGCTTAAATGAGCAGTTCTTC.

The chain couples TRBV5-1 to TRBJ2-1; D unclear. CDR1 and CDR2 from the germline V gene are SGHRS and YFSETQ. Trimming shortened V by 3 bases and J by 4 bases, and 2 bases separated the two germline ends. This CDR3 comprises 11 residues. The CDR3 loop is CASSSYNEQFF. In nucleotides, the CDR3 is TGCGCCAGCAGCTCATACAATGAGCAGTTCTTC.

The chain couples TRBV19 to TRBJ2-4, with a possible D match to TRBD1 (6 bases). V was trimmed by 6 bases and J by 3 bases, leaving 12 bases between them. Germline V CDR1 and CDR2: LNHDA, SQIVND (reference sequence). The CDR3 is made up of 14 amino acids. The CDR3: CASRGAGNKNIQYF. The DNA for the CDR3 is TGTGCCAGTAGGGGGGCAGGAAACAAAAACATTCAGTACTTC. The whole variable domain, remainder taken from reference TRBV19 and TRBJ2-4, is DGGITQSPKYLFRKEGQNVTLSCEQNLNHDAMYWYRQDPGQGLRLIYYSQIVNDFQKGDIAEGYSVSREKKESFPLTVTSAQKNPTAFYLCASRGAGNKNIQYFGAGTRLSVL.